The 15 T cell receptor beta chains listed next were all sequenced from one sample in a study of Ad26.COV2.S vaccination and SARS-CoV-2 variants. Profiled with immunoSEQ multiplex PCR; TCRdb holds only in-frame clones, not every one. The sample consists of fewer than 400,000 clones, about 82% of them appearing once. The treatment is: some 20 received Ad26.COV2.S at low or high dose, single or two shots; roughly five received placebo; per-sample allocation not given. Samples analyzed were those drawn on day 63 after the first vaccine or placebo injection. Source: peripheral blood, taken in a trial of Ad26.COV2.S vaccine versus placebo. The receptors shown here come from a person between 18 and 65 years old who received the Ad26.COV2.S COVID-19 vaccine or a placebo.

The J gene is TRBJ2-7, the V gene TRBV7-9, with 10 bases aligning to TRBD1. V lost 6 bases to trimming and J lost 6 bases; unmatched junction nucleotides: 11. This CDR3 is built from 15 residues. Germline V gives CDR1 SEHNR, CDR2 FQNEAQ (reference sequence). CDR3 DNA: TGTGCCAGCAGTTACCAAGGGACAGGGGTTTCCGAGCAGTACTTC. This sequence encodes CASSYQGTGVSEQYF.

The sample holds one count of this clone. J is TRBJ2-7 and V is TRBV7-2; the match to TRBD1 covers 9 bases. The V gene end was trimmed by 0 bases and the J gene end by 2 bases; junction bases not matched to a gene: 11. The CDR3 length is 18 residues. Germline lookup yields CDR1 SGHTA and CDR2 FQGNSA. Here the CDR3 reads CASSLAGPRTGVPYEQYF. Written as DNA, the CDR3 is TGTGCCAGCAGCTTAGCGGGCCCCCGGACAGGGGTTCCCTACGAGCAGTACTTC.

This chain links TRBV18 with TRBJ1-1, with D hard to call. The V gene's germline CDR1 is KGHSH and CDR2 LQKENI. CDR3 length: 19 residues. The ends were cut back, 1 base at V and 0 bases at J, with 21 bases in the middle. As DNA, the CDR3 is TGTGCCAGCTCACCACAGGGAGGCATGCGGACCCTGATGAACACTGAAGCTTTCTTT. Amino acids: CASSPQGGMRTLMNTEAFF.

V and J are TRBV10-3 and TRBJ1-4; 9 nucleotides align to TRBD1. V shed 5 bases and J 7 bases; nucleotides not matched to a gene: 5. The CDR3 has 14 residues. Per germline, CDR1 ENHRY and CDR2 SYGVKD. This CDR3 is CAISPGTGTEKLFF. The CDR3 bases are TGTGCCATCAGTCCCGGGACAGGGACTGAAAAACTGTTTTTT.

The J gene is TRBJ1-6, the V gene TRBV19, with no clear D. Trimming took 10 bases from V and 0 from J, leaving 13 bases between them. From germline, CDR1 is LNHDA and CDR2 SQIVND (reference sequence). The CDR3 contains 15 residues. In nucleotides, the CDR3 is TGTGCCACCAGACTGGTGAGCTCCTATAATTCACCCCTCCACTTT. It yields the protein CATRLVSSYNSPLHF.

V and J are TRBV7-2 and TRBJ1-2, with D perhaps TRBD1 (6 bases). The CDR3 totals 13 residues. V gave up 3 bases and J gave up 6 bases, with 11 bases separating them. CDR1 is SGHTA and CDR2 is FQGNSA in the germline V gene. The CDR3 nucleotides are TGTGCCAGCAGCTTGGGGGGCGTTGATGGCTACACCTTC. Amino acid sequence: CASSLGGVDGYTF.

This chain links TRBV7-2 with TRBJ2-7, with a tentative D call TRBD2 (5 bases). This CDR3 has 18 amino acids. V was clipped by 5 bases and J by 6 bases, with 29 bases between them. Per the germline V gene, CDR1 is SGHTA and CDR2 is FQGNSA. The CDR3 region is CASSPIIRGPAPVREQYF. As DNA, the CDR3 is TGTGCCAGCAGCCCTATAATACGGGGTCCCGCTCCCGTCCGCGAGCAGTACTTC.

The chain joins TRBV7-8 to TRBJ1-4; unclear D gene. The length of the CDR3 is 14 residues. Germline values: CDR1 SGHVS, CDR2 FQNEAQ. V lost 5 bases and J 7 bases, leaving 14 bases between the germline ends. DNA of the CDR3: TGTGCCAGCAGCCGTAGGGATATAGGTGAAAAACTGTTTTTT. Amino acid sequence: CASSRRDIGEKLFF.

The V gene is TRBV30, the J gene TRBJ1-4, with 7 bases lining up with TRBD1. Per the germline V gene, CDR1 is GTSNPN and CDR2 is SVGIG (reference sequence). The CDR3 loop spans 15 amino acids. V dropped 3 bases and J dropped 4; count of bases not matched to a gene: 8. Here the CDR3 DNA reads TGTGCCTGGAGGAAACAGGGGACGGGTAATGAAAAACTGTTTTTT. This encodes CAWRKQGTGNEKLFF.

The V call is TRBV3-1 (or the pseudogene TRBV3-2), the J call TRBJ1-5; D gene ambiguous. The V end was cut by 3 bases, the J end by 2 bases, with 5 bases between. CDR1 and CDR2 from the germline V gene are LGHDT and YNNKEL (reference sequence). This CDR3 is built from 13 residues. The CDR3 bases are TGTGCCAGCAGCCAGGTCGGCAATCAGCCCCAGCATTTT. It translates to CASSQVGNQPQHF.

This clone was counted only a few times. The gene calls are TRBV6-2 or TRBV6-3 and TRBJ2-7; D possibly uses TRBD1 or TRBD2 (5 bases each). The CDR3 has 11 residues. Germline values: CDR1 MNHEY, CDR2 SVGEGT. The V end lost 5 bases, the J end lost 6 bases, and 8 bases lay between the germline ends. Written as DNA, the CDR3 is TGTGCCAGCAGTCGGGACGCCGAGCAGTACTTC. This codes for CASSRDAEQYF.

The chain couples TRBV6-2 or TRBV6-3 to TRBJ1-3; D ambiguous. Germline assignment: CDR1 MNHEY and CDR2 SVGEGT. The CDR3 totals 12 residues. V was shortened by 6 bases and J by 4 bases, with 7 bases between the two germline ends. This CDR3 is CASSLVGNTIYF. For the CDR3, the DNA is TGTGCCAGCAGCCTGGTCGGAAACACCATATATTTT.

The chain carries TRBV4-1 and TRBJ2-3; no clear D gene. The CDR3 loop spans 11 amino acids. V lost 0 bases and J 14 bases, leaving 9 bases between the germline ends. Germline V gives CDR1 MGHRA, CDR2 YSYEKL. CDR3 sequence (DNA): TGCGCCAGCAGCCAAGAGTTACGGCTGTATTTT. Residues: CASSQELRLYF.

This clone was seen once. This sequence joins TRBV18 and TRBJ2-5; TRBD1 might be the D (6 bases). The CDR3 has 16 amino acids. Trimming removed 1 base from V and 2 bases from J, with 14 bases in between. From germline, CDR1 is KGHSH and CDR2 LQKENI. Written as DNA, the CDR3 is TGTGCCAGCTCACCACTGAGGGACAACTCACAAGAGACCCAGTACTTC. It encodes CASSPLRDNSQETQYF.

CDR3 residues: CAWSPRTGWDNEQFF. The CDR3 DNA reads as TGTGCCTGGAGTCCTCGGACGGGATGGGACAATGAGCAGTTCTTC. The chain combines TRBV30 with TRBJ2-1, with a possible D match to TRBD2 (5 bases). This CDR3 has 15 amino acids. The germline V gene encodes CDR1 GTSNPN and CDR2 SVGIG (reference sequence). V was pared by 2 bases and J by 5 bases, with 16 bases between.